The clone carrying this TCR beta chain was seen at least ten times. What it binds is unknown. These data come from a study of blood T cells in healthy people across ages. General observations from the study: Without sorted subsets, naive and antigen-experienced compartments could not be conclusively compared.

Then a second PCR, running about 6 to 11 cycles, was carried out with a sample-barcoded 5' primer and a J-beta primer mix. Every cDNA molecule bore a tag from a template-switch adaptor containing 12 random nucleotides. TCRdb reanalysed the 5' RACE reads using MiXCR and keeps one entry per CDR3 protein. This table has 800,000 to 950,000 distinct CDR3 sequences, 25% to 35% appearing once. Trimming removed 2 bases at V and 4 bases at J, with 17 bases between. The CDR3 is made up of 16 amino acids. Germline V gives CDR1 KGHSH, CDR2 LQKENI. The data were also submitted as part of a second study, on T cells of mothers and their children.

The clonotype comes from a middle-aged woman in good health. The chain links TRBV18 to TRBJ2-5; D is perhaps TRBD2 (7 bases). Sequencing input: blood. CDR3: CASSPTGGLSRETQYF. The DNA of the CDR3 is TGTGCCAGCTCACCAACGGGGGGCCTGTCACGAGAGACCCAGTACTTC. The full variable domain, rest sourced from reference TRBV18 and TRBJ2-5, is NAGVMQNPRHLVRRRGQEARLRCSPMKGHSHVYWYRQLPEEGLKFMVYLQKENIIDESGMPKERFSAEFPKEGPSILRIQQVVRGDSAAYFCASSPTGGLSRETQYFGPGTRLLVL.